The next 29 T cell receptor beta chains were all read from a single sample in a study of cytomegalovirus exposure and HLA in healthy donors. Sequencing was performed with immunoSEQ multiplex PCR; in TCRdb, only in-frame clones are kept and a portion is missing. The sample carries about 76,000 clones, less than 95% recorded once. The specimen sequenced was PBMCs. Receptor source: a woman between 18 and 29 years old in good health and CMV-seropositive.

The J gene is TRBJ2-1, the V gene TRBV5-1; TRBD2 matches at 12 bases. The CDR3 covers 16 residues. Germline-derived CDR1 and CDR2 are SGHRS and YFSETQ. V lost 3 bases to trimming and J lost 6 bases; unmatched junction nucleotides: 7. The CDR3 loop reads CASSSTTSGSFNEQFF. As DNA, the CDR3 is TGCGCCAGCAGCTCCACGACTAGCGGGAGTTTCAATGAGCAGTTCTTC.

V is TRBV4-3 and J is TRBJ1-6, with a weak D call TRBD1 (6 bases). This CDR3 has 16 amino acids. V lost 4 bases, J lost 0 bases, and 10 bases lay in between. The germline V gene encodes CDR1 LGHNA and CDR2 YSLEER. The CDR3 DNA reads as TGCGCCAGCAGCCCTACAGGGAGCTCCTATAATTCACCCCTCCACTTT. It codes for CASSPTGSSYNSPLHF.

The rearrangement uses TRBV19 and TRBJ2-3; 11 bases fit TRBD2. The CDR3 runs to 14 residues. V was clipped by 6 bases and J by 6 bases; unmatched bases: 5. The V gene's germline CDR1 is LNHDA and CDR2 SQIVND (reference sequence). The CDR3 loop reads CASRLAGVSDTQYF. The CDR3 region has the DNA TGTGCCAGTAGACTAGCGGGAGTGTCCGATACGCAGTATTTT. Variable domain in full (rest from reference TRBV19 and TRBJ2-3): DGGITQSPKYLFRKEGQNVTLSCEQNLNHDAMYWYRQDPGQGLRLIYYSQIVNDFQKGDIAEGYSVSREKKESFPLTVTSAQKNPTAFYLCASRLAGVSDTQYFGPGTRLTVL.

The rearrangement uses TRBV30 and TRBJ1-1; D may be TRBD1 (5 bases). The CDR3 has 12 amino acids. Trimming removed 5 bases from V and 3 bases from J, with 10 bases in between. Germline lookup yields CDR1 GTSNPN and CDR2 SVGIG (reference sequence). The CDR3, as DNA: TGTGCCTGGGGAACAGGCCACACTGAAGCTTTCTTT. Its translation is CAWGTGHTEAFF.

The chain is built from TRBV11-2 and TRBJ1-1; TRBD1 is a possible D gene (6 bases). The CDR3 is 13 residues long. The germline V gene has CDR1 SGHAT and CDR2 FQNNGV. V shed 5 bases and J shed 0 bases, with 7 bases lying between them. The CDR3 DNA reads TGTGCCAGCAGCGGACAGATGAACACTGAAGCTTTCTTT. Translating gives CASSGQMNTEAFF.

The rearrangement joins TRBV2 to TRBJ1-6; D is unresolved. This CDR3 spans 15 amino acids. Looked up from germline, CDR1 is SNHLY and CDR2 is FYNNEI. Deletions cut 2 bases from V and 0 bases from J, with 5 bases between. The CDR3 sequence: CASSERSSYNSPLHF. The CDR3 DNA reads TGTGCCAGCAGTGAACGGAGCTCCTATAATTCACCCCTCCACTTT.

This clone was recorded only once. The chain employs TRBV5-4 and TRBJ1-1; 11 bases map to TRBD1. Germline V gene sequence: CDR1 SGHNT, CDR2 YYREEE (reference sequence). The V segment lost 3 bases and the J segment 5 bases; nucleotides outside the gene matches: 6. CDR3 length equals 15 residues. The CDR3 DNA is TGTGCCAGCAGCTCGGGGGACAGGGGGGGGACTGAAGCTTTCTTT. Encoded protein: CASSSGDRGGTEAFF.

This chain joins TRBV6-1 and TRBJ2-5; D possibly corresponds to TRBD1 (6 bases). Germline CDR1 and CDR2: MNHNS and SASEGT. The V gene lost 10 bases and the J gene lost 1 base, with 13 bases spanning the gap. The CDR3 runs to 13 residues. Here the CDR3 reads CATESTGQETQYF. Written as DNA, the CDR3 is TGTGCCACCGAGTCGACAGGCCAAGAGACCCAGTACTTC.

This clone was picked up one time. CDR3 loop: CASSPGGGTEAFF. The CDR3 region has the DNA TGTGCCAGCAGCCCCGGTGGTGGCACTGAAGCTTTCTTT. The chain links TRBV27 to TRBJ1-1; D not resolved. V was pared by 6 bases and J by 4 bases, with 12 bases between. This CDR3 has 13 amino acids. Germline loops: CDR1 MNHEY, CDR2 SMNVEV (reference sequence).

The V gene is TRBV29-1, the J gene TRBJ2-1; the D gene is possibly TRBD1 (5 bases). The germline CDR1 and CDR2 sequences are SQVTM and ANQGSEA. This CDR3 region has 14 residues. Trimming pared 0 bases from V and 15 bases from J, leaving 21 bases between. The CDR3 sequence: CSVEEAQGLSLRFF. In nucleotides, the CDR3 is TGCAGCGTTGAAGAGGCGCAGGGCCTCAGTTTACGGTTCTTC.

The chain links TRBV4-3 to TRBJ1-2; 7 bases agree with TRBD1. The CDR3 sequence is 15 residues long. The germline V gene encodes CDR1 LGHNA and CDR2 YSLEER. After removal of 1 base from V and 2 bases from J, the junction contained 4 bases not matched to a gene. CDR3 region: CASSQGQGFNYGYTF. In DNA, the CDR3 is TGCGCCAGCAGCCAAGGACAGGGTTTCAACTATGGCTACACCTTC.

CDR3 in DNA: TGTGCCAGCACCCCAGCAGGGCATGAAAAACTGTTTTTT. Translation: CASTPAGHEKLFF. This chain connects TRBV7-8 to TRBJ1-4, with a weak D call TRBD1 (5 bases). Germline CDR1 is SGHVS and CDR2 is FQNEAQ. Between the trimmed V and J ends, which lost 7 bases and 6 bases, there was a span of 12 bases. This CDR3 comprises 13 residues.

The chain couples TRBV9 to TRBJ2-7; D possibly corresponds to TRBD1 (5 bases). V lost 4 bases to trimming and J lost 4 bases, with 15 bases between them. The CDR3 loop spans 14 amino acids. Germline-derived CDR1 and CDR2 are SGDLS and YYNGEE. CDR3 nucleotide sequence: TGTGCCAGCAGCCCTTTCAGGGATAAGTACGAGCAGTACTTC. Translating it yields CASSPFRDKYEQYF.

The chain employs TRBV7-2 and TRBJ2-7, with 11 bases lining up with TRBD2. CDR1 is SGHTA and CDR2 is FQGNSA in the germline V gene. The ends lost 5 bases at V and 3 bases at J; junction bases unmatched: 12. CDR3 size: 17 residues. The CDR3 DNA reads as TGTGCCAGCAGCACAAGACTAGCGGGGCGGGTAAACTACGAGCAGTACTTC. Its translation is CASSTRLAGRVNYEQYF.

The gene calls are TRBV30 and TRBJ2-7, with TRBD1 matching 8 bases. The V and J ends lost 2 bases and 1 base, in that order; junction bases with no gene match: 4. The germline V gene has CDR1 GTSNPN and CDR2 SVGIG (reference sequence). The CDR3 runs to 14 residues. CDR3 DNA sequence: TGTGCCTGGAGTATAGGACAGGGATCCTACGAGCAGTACTTC. Its translation is CAWSIGQGSYEQYF. The full variable domain, its missing parts supplied by reference TRBV30 and TRBJ2-7, is SQTIHQWPATLVQPVGSPLSLECTVEGTSNPNLYWYRQAAGRGLQLLFYSVGIGQISSEVPQNLSASRPQDRQFILSSKKLLLSDSGFYLCAWSIGQGSYEQYFGPGTRLTVT.

The chain joins TRBV10-3 to TRBJ2-3; tentative D call: TRBD2 (6 bases). This CDR3 spans 16 amino acids. V lost 4 bases and J 1 base, leaving 15 bases between the germline ends. CDR1 and CDR2 from the germline V gene are ENHRY and SYGVKD. For the CDR3, the DNA is TGTGCCATCAGTGTCGGGGACTCTCCAGGCACAGATACGCAGTATTTT. Amino acid sequence: CAISVGDSPGTDTQYF.

V is TRBV4-3 and J is TRBJ2-1; 9 bases align to TRBD2. Germline trimming cut 1 base from V and 0 bases from J; bases unmatched to any gene: 4. CDR1 LGHNA and CDR2 YSLEER come from the germline V gene. There are 17 residues in the CDR3. DNA for the CDR3: TGCGCCAGCAGCCAAGGTAGCGGGGGAAACTCCTACAATGAGCAGTTCTTC. This sequence encodes CASSQGSGGNSYNEQFF.

This chain links TRBV2 with TRBJ1-5; TRBD1 matches at 7 bases. V trimming: 8 bases; J trimming: 2 bases; junction bases outside the gene matches: 3. The CDR3 loop spans 13 amino acids. The germline V gene has CDR1 SNHLY and CDR2 FYNNEI. As DNA, the CDR3 is TGTGCCAGCTCCGGACAGGGCAATCAGCCCCAGCATTTT. Protein: CASSGQGNQPQHF. The entire variable domain, with the rest obtained from reference TRBV2 and TRBJ1-5, is as follows: EPEVTQTPSHQVTQMGQEVILRCVPISNHLYFYWYRQILGQKVEFLVSFYNNEISEKSEIFDDQFSVERPDGSNFTLKIRSTKLEDSAMYFCASSGQGNQPQHFGDGTRLSIL.

The chain links TRBV13 to TRBJ2-1; the D is unclear. The V gene lost 4 bases and the J gene lost 6 bases, with 13 bases spanning the gap. CDR1 is PRHDT, CDR2 FYEKMQ, per germline (reference sequence). This CDR3 comprises 14 residues. The DNA of the CDR3 is TGTGCCAGCAGCTACGAAGCGACCACCAATGAGCAGTTCTTC. Translating it yields CASSYEATTNEQFF.

The chain is built from TRBV30 and TRBJ2-1; tentatively, D is TRBD2 (5 bases). The V gene's germline CDR1 is GTSNPN and CDR2 SVGIG (reference sequence). V was cut by 1 base and J by 6 bases, with 19 bases left in between. The CDR3 has 16 residues. The CDR3 sequence: CAWSGEFREAGNEQFF. CDR3 nucleotide sequence: TGTGCCTGGAGTGGGGAGTTCCGGGAAGCCGGCAATGAGCAGTTCTTC. Full variable domain (remainder filled in from reference TRBV30 and TRBJ2-1): SQTIHQWPATLVQPVGSPLSLECTVEGTSNPNLYWYRQAAGRGLQLLFYSVGIGQISSEVPQNLSASRPQDRQFILSSKKLLLSDSGFYLCAWSGEFREAGNEQFFGPGTRLTVL.

V is TRBV4-2 and J is TRBJ2-2, with 10 bases fitting TRBD1. With V trimmed by 4 bases and J by 4 bases, 3 bases remained unmatched. CDR1 LGHNA and CDR2 YNFKEQ come from the germline V gene. The CDR3 contains 15 residues. The CDR3 protein is CASSPRTGGTGELFF. As DNA, the CDR3 is TGTGCCAGCAGCCCCCGGACAGGGGGCACCGGGGAGCTGTTTTTT.

J is TRBJ2-7 and V is TRBV7-2, with 10 bases lining up with TRBD2. Trimming removed 5 bases from V and 2 bases from J; junction bases left unmatched: 6. The V gene's germline CDR1 is SGHTA and CDR2 FQGNSA. This CDR3 region has 15 residues. The DNA of the CDR3 is TGTGCCAGCAGCCCGGCTAGCGGGGGTCCCTACGAGCAGTACTTC. Translated: CASSPASGGPYEQYF.

The chain has TRBV15 and TRBJ2-3, with 12 bases aligning to TRBD1. The germline V gene encodes CDR1 LNHNV and CDR2 YYDKDF (reference sequence). The junction had 5 bases not matched to a gene; V was cut back by 1 base and J by 6 bases. The CDR3 sequence is 16 residues long. The CDR3 sequence: CATSRAGQGAMDTQYF. CDR3 in DNA: TGTGCCACCAGCAGAGCGGGACAGGGGGCAATGGATACGCAGTATTTT.

The J gene is TRBJ2-2, the V gene TRBV11-2; 7 nucleotides agree with TRBD2. This CDR3 has 16 residues. V was clipped by 2 bases and J by 4 bases; unmatched bases: 7. CDR1 is SGHAT, CDR2 FQNNGV, per germline. The CDR3 coding sequence is TGTGCCAGCAGCTTAAGGTCGGGGGGTGGCACCGGGGAGCTGTTTTTT. Translated, it gives CASSLRSGGGTGELFF.

The chain joins TRBV19 to TRBJ1-2; 9 bases align to TRBD1. With 4 bases clipped from V and 2 bases from J, the junction kept 8 bases outside the gene matches. Per the germline V gene, CDR1 is LNHDA and CDR2 is SQIVND (reference sequence). The CDR3 covers 16 residues. The CDR3 loop is CASSRRRDRENYGYTF. CDR3 DNA sequence: TGTGCCAGTAGTAGACGTCGGGACAGGGAAAACTATGGCTACACCTTC.

The chain combines TRBV19 with TRBJ2-4; 8 nucleotides match TRBD2. Germline V lookup: CDR1 LNHDA, CDR2 SQIVND (reference sequence). With V trimmed by 3 bases and J by 6 bases, 13 bases remained unmatched. This CDR3 is 17 amino acids long. CDR3 nucleotides: TGTGCCAGTAGTATGGGGTTGAAGAGCGGGAGAGGAAACATTCAGTACTTC. Translation gives CASSMGLKSGRGNIQYF. Full variable domain (outside the CDR3, taken from reference TRBV19 and TRBJ2-4): DGGITQSPKYLFRKEGQNVTLSCEQNLNHDAMYWYRQDPGQGLRLIYYSQIVNDFQKGDIAEGYSVSREKKESFPLTVTSAQKNPTAFYLCASSMGLKSGRGNIQYFGAGTRLSVL.

This clone appeared once. The V gene is TRBV6-1, the J gene TRBJ1-1; D call uncertain. Trimming cost V 2 bases and J 1 base, with 8 bases left between them. The CDR3 runs 14 residues. The germline V gene encodes CDR1 MNHNS and CDR2 SASEGT. Here the CDR3 reads CASSERGRNTEAFF. DNA of the CDR3: TGTGCCAGCAGTGAAAGAGGGAGGAACACTGAAGCTTTCTTT.

The chain links TRBV7-2 to TRBJ2-1; 7 bases are shared with TRBD1. Per the germline V gene, CDR1 is SGHTA and CDR2 is FQGNSA. The V gene end was trimmed by 1 base and the J gene end by 5 bases; junction bases not matched to a gene: 5. CDR3 length equals 15 residues. The CDR3 nucleotides are TGTGCCAGCAGCTTAGTCAGGGGGACGAACAATGAGCAGTTCTTC. This codes for CASSLVRGTNNEQFF.

This chain links TRBV19 with TRBJ1-1, with 7 bases lining up with TRBD1. Germline assignment: CDR1 LNHDA and CDR2 SQIVND (reference sequence). The CDR3 is 13 residues long. After removal of 6 bases from V and 3 bases from J, the junction contained 4 bases not matched to a gene. The CDR3 is CASSRRGDTEAFF. The CDR3 region has the DNA TGTGCCAGTAGCCGCAGGGGGGACACTGAAGCTTTCTTT. Full variable domain (remainder filled in from reference TRBV19 and TRBJ1-1): DGGITQSPKYLFRKEGQNVTLSCEQNLNHDAMYWYRQDPGQGLRLIYYSQIVNDFQKGDIAEGYSVSREKKESFPLTVTSAQKNPTAFYLCASSRRGDTEAFFGQGTRLTVV.